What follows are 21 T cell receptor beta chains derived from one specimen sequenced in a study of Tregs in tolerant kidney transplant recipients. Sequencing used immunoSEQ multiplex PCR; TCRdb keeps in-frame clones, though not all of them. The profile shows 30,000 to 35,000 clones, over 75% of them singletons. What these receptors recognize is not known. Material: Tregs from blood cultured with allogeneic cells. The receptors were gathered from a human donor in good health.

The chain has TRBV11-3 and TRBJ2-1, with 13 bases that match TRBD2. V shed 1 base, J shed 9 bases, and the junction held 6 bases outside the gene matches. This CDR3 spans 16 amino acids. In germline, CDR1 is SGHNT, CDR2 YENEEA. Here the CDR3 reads CASSLVLAGGVGEQFF. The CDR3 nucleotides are TGTGCCAGCAGCTTAGTACTAGCGGGAGGGGTTGGTGAGCAGTTCTTC.

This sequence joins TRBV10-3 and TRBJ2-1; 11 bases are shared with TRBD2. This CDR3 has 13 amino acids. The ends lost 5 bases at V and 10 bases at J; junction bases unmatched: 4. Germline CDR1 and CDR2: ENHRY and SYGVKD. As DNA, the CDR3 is TGTGCCATCAGTTTAGCGGGGGGGAGAGAGCAGTTCTTC. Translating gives CAISLAGGREQFF.

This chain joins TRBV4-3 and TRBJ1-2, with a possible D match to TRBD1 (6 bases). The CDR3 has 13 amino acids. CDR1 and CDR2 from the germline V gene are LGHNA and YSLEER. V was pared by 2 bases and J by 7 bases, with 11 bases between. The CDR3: CASSQIQGGGYTF. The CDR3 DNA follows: TGCGCCAGCAGCCAAATACAGGGCGGTGGCTACACCTTC.

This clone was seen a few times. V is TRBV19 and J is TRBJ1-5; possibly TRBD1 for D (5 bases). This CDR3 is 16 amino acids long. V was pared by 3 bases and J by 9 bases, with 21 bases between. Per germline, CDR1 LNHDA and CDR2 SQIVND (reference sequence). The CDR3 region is CASSILIGRGKRPQHF. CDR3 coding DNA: TGTGCCAGTAGTATTCTTATCGGGCGGGGGAAAAGGCCCCAGCATTTT.

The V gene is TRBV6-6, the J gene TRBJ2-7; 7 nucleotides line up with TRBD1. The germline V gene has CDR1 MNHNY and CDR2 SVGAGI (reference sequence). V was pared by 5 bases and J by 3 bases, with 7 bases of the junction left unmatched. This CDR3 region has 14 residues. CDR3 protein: CASSPPGTDYEQYF. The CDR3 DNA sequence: TGTGCCAGCAGTCCTCCCGGGACAGACTACGAGCAGTACTTC.

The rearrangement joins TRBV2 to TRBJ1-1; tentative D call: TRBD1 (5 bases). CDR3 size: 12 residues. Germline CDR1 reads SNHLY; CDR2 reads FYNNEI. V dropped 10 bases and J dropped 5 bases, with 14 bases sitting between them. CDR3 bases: TGTGCCACCTCGTTGGAGGGGACTGAAGCTTTCTTT. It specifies CATSLEGTEAFF.

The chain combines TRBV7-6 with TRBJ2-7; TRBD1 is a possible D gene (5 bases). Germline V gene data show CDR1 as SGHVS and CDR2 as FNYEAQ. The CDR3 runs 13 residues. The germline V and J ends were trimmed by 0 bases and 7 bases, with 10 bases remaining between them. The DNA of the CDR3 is TGTGCCAGCAGCTTAGCCAGGGCGGAGGAGCAGTACTTC. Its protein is CASSLARAEEQYF. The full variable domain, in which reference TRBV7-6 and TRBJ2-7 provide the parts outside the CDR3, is GAGVSQSPRYKVTKRGQDVALRCDPISGHVSLYWYRQALGQGPEFLTYFNYEAQQDKSGLPNDRFSAERPEGSISTLTIQRTEQRDSAMYRCASSLARAEEQYFGPGTRLTVT.

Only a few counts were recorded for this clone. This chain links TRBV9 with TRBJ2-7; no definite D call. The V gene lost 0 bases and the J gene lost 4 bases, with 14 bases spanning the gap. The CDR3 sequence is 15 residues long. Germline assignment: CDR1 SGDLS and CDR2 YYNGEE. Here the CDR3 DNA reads TGTGCCAGCAGCGTAGGTCTCGCCTCAGATTACGAGCAGTACTTC. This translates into CASSVGLASDYEQYF.

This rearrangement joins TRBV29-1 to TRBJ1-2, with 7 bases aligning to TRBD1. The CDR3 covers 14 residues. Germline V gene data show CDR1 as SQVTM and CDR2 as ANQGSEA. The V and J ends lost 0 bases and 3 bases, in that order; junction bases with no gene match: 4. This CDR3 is CSVEDQGGDYGYTF. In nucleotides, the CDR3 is TGCAGCGTTGAAGACCAGGGGGGGGACTATGGCTACACCTTC.

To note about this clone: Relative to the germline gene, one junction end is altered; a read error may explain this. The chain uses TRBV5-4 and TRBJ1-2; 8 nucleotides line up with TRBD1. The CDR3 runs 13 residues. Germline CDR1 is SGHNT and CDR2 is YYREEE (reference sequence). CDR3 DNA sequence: TGCGCCAGCAGCCAAACAGGGGGCTATGGCTACACCTTC. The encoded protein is CASSQTGGYGYTF.

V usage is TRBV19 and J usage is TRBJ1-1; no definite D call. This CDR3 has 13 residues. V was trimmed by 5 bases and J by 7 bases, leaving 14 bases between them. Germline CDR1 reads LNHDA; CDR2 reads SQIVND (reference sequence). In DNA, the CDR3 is TGTGCCAGTAGTTTTCCATATCCAAGTGAAGCTTTCTTT. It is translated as CASSFPYPSEAFF.

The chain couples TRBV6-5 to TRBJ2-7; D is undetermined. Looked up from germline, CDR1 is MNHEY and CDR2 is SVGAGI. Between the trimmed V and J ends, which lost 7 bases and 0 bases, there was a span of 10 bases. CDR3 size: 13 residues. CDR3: CASTDGYSYEQYF. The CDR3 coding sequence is TGTGCCAGCACCGACGGTTACTCCTACGAGCAGTACTTC.

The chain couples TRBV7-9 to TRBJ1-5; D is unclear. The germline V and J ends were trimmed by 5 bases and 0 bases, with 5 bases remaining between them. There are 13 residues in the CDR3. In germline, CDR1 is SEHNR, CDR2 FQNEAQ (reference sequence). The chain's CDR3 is CASSRDSNQPQHF. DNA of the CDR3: TGTGCCAGCAGCCGCGATAGCAATCAGCCCCAGCATTTT.

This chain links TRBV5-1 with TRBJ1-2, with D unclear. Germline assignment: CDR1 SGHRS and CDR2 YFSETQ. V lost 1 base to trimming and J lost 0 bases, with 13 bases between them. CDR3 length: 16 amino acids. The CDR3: CASSLSIVNTNYGYTF. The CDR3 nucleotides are TGCGCCAGCAGCTTGTCCATAGTCAATACTAACTATGGCTACACCTTC.

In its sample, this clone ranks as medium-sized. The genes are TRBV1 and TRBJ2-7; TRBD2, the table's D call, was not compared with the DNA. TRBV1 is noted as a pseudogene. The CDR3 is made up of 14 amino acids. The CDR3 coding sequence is TGCACCAGCAGCCAACCCCCCAAATGCGGGGAGCAGTACTTC. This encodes CTSSQPPKCGEQYF.

CDR3 nucleotide sequence: TGCGCCAGCAGCTCGCCGGATAGAGGTTACTACGAGCAGTACTTC. It specifies CASSSPDRGYYEQYF. The genes are TRBV5-1 and TRBJ2-7; D unresolved. This CDR3 contains 15 residues. V was trimmed by 3 bases and J by 3 bases, leaving 16 bases between them. CDR1 and CDR2 from the germline V gene are SGHRS and YFSETQ.

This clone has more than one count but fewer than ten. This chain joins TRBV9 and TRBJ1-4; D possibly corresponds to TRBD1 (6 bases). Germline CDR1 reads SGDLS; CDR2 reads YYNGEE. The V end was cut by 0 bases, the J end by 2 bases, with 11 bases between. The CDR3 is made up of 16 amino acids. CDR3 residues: CASSVEQGLTNEKLFF. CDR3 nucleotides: TGTGCCAGCAGCGTAGAACAGGGTTTGACTAATGAAAAACTGTTTTTT.

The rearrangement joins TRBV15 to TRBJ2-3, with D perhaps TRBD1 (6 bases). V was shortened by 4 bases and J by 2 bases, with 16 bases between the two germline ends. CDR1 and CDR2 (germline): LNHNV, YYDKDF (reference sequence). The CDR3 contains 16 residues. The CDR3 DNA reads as TGTGCCACCAGCACAGAAGGGGGTATGAACACAGATACGCAGTATTTT. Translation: CATSTEGGMNTDTQYF.

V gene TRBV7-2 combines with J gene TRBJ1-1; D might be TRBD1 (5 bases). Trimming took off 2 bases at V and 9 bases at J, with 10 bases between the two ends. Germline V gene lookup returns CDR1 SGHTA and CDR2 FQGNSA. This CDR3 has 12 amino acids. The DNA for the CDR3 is TGTGCCAGCAGCTTAACGGGGCTTCAAGCTTTCTTT. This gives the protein CASSLTGLQAFF.

The CDR3 region has the DNA TGCGCCAGCAGCCGAACAGGGATACGCACCGGGGAGCTGTTTTTT. Amino acids: CASSRTGIRTGELFF. This sequence joins TRBV5-1 and TRBJ2-2; D is possibly TRBD1 (6 bases). The V end lost 4 bases, the J end lost 4 bases, and 14 bases lay between the germline ends. In germline, CDR1 is SGHRS, CDR2 YFSETQ. The CDR3 contains 15 residues.

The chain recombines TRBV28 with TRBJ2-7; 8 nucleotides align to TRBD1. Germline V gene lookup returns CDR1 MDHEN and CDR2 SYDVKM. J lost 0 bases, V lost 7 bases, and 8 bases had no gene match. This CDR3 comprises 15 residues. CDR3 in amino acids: CASTPGGPSSYEQYF. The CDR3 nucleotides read TGTGCCAGCACCCCAGGGGGCCCGAGCTCCTACGAGCAGTACTTC.